The source of this TCR beta chain is a study of chemoradiotherapy in HPV16-positive cancers. Repertoires were generated with immunoSEQ multiplex PCR, while TCRdb's copy carries only in-frame clones and drops some. In the table there are over 10,000 clones, around 68% of which are singletons. Trimming shortened V by 7 bases and J by 4 bases, and 10 bases separated the two germline ends. The CDR3 length is 12 residues. Germline loops: CDR1 MNHNS, CDR2 SASEGT. This specimen was taken from a patient who underwent chemoradiotherapy. The chain combines TRBV6-1 with TRBJ2-5; possible D gene TRBD2, 6 bases. The sequence was obtained from a human donor with HPV-associated anogenital cancer. CDR3 sequence reads: CASTWGGETQYF. CDR3 nucleotide sequence: TGTGCCAGCACCTGGGGAGGAGAGACCCAGTACTTC.